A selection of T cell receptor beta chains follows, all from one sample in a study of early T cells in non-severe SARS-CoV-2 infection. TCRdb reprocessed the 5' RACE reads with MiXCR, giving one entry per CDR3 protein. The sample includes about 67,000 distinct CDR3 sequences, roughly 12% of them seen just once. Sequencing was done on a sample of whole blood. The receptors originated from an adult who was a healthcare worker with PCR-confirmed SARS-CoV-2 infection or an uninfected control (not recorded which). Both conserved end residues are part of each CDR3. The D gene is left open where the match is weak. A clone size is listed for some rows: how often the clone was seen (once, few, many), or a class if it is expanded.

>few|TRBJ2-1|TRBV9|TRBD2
TGTGCCAGCAGCGTAGATCTAGTCGGCGGGAGGTCGTACAATGAGCAGTTCTTC
CASSVDLVGGRSYNEQFF
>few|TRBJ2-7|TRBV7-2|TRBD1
TGTGCCAGCAGCAACAGGGACAGGGTCTACGAGCAGTACTTC
CASSNRDRVYEQYF
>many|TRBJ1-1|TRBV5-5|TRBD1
TGTGCCAGCAGCTTGGACCCGACAGGGATAGCTTTCTTT
CASSLDPTGIAFF
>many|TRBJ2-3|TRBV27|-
TGTGCCAGCAGTTTCCTGGTAGCGGGCACAGATACGCAGTATTTT
CASSFLVAGTDTQYF
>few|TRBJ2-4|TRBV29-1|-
TGCAGCGTCGTGGATGGCGCCAAAAACATTCAGTACTTC
CSVVDGAKNIQYF
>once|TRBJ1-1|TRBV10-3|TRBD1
TGTGCCATCAGTTTGACAGGGACGAACACTGAAGCTTTCTTT
CAISLTGTNTEAFF
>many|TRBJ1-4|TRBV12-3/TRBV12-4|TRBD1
TGTGCCAGCAGGGAGAGGGGGCAGAAGGGTAATGAAAAACTGTTTTTT
CASRERGQKGNEKLFF
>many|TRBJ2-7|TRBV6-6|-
TGTGCCAGCAGTTACGGGGCGGGGGACACCTACGAGCAGTACTTC
CASSYGAGDTYEQYF
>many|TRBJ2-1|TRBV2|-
TGTGCCAGCAGGGACAGCCGAGCGTTCTTC
CASRDSRAFF
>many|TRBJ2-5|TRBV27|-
TGTGCCAGCAGTTTAGCGGGGCACCAAGAGACCCAGTACTTC
CASSLAGHQETQYF
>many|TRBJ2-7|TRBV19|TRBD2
TGTGCCAGTCAAAAAAGTAGTGGGTCTAGCGGGAGGGCCGGGTACGAGCAGTACTTC
CASQKSSGSSGRAGYEQYF
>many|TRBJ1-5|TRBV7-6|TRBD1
TGTGCCAGCAGCATCGGGACAGGGGATCAGCCCCAGCATTTT
CASSIGTGDQPQHF
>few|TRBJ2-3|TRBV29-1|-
TGCAGCGTTCTCAGAGATACGCAGTATTTT
CSVLRDTQYF
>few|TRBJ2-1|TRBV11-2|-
TGTGCCAGCGGCGACAGACCCAATGAGCAGTTCTTC
CASGDRPNEQFF
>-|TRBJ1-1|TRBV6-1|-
TGTGCCAGCAGTGAAACGCTGGGGAACACTGAAGCTTTCTTT
CASSETLGNTEAFF
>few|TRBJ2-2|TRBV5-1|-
TGCGCCAGCAGCTCAGGGTTGGCGAACACCGGGGAGCTGTTTTTT
CASSSGLANTGELFF
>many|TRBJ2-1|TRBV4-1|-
TGCGCCAGCAGCCAAGTGGATCTAGTGACCTACAATGAGCAGTTCTTC
CASSQVDLVTYNEQFF
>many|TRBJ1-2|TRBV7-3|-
TGTGCCAGCAGCTTAGGGTCAGGTCATGGCTACACCTTC
CASSLGSGHGYTF
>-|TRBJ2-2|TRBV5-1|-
TGCGCCAGCAGCCTAGACACGAACCCCGGGGAGCTGTTTTTT
CASSLDTNPGELFF
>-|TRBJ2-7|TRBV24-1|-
TGTGCCACCAGTGCCTCGGGCTCCTACGAGCAGTACTTC
CATSASGSYEQYF
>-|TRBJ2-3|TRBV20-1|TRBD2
TGCAGTCCGAGACGGGGGGTGACCCATACGCAGTATTTT
CSPRRGVTHTQYF
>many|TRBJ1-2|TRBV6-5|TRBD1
TGTGCCAGCAGCCGGGACAGGGGTGTGAATGGCTACACCTTC
CASSRDRGVNGYTF
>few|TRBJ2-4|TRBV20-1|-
TGCAGTGCTAGATCGCTCCGGAGGACCAAAAACATTCAGTACTTC
CSARSLRRTKNIQYF
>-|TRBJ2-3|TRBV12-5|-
TGTGCTAGTGTATGGCGGACGGGAGATACGCAGTATTTT
CASVWRTGDTQYF
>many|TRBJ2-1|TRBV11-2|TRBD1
TGTGCCAGCAGCTTAGTAGGACAGGGCTCGCATGAGCAGTTCTTC
CASSLVGQGSHEQFF
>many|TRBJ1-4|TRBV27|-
TGTGCCAGCAGTTTATGGGGACGGGGTGAAAAACTGTTTTTT
CASSLWGRGEKLFF
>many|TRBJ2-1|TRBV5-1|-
TGCGCCAGCAGCTTGGAGGGGAGCTCCTACAATGAGCAGTTCTTC
CASSLEGSSYNEQFF
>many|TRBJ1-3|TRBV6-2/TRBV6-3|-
TGTGCCAGCAGTTACTCGGCCAGGGCCCACTCTGGAAACACCATATATTTT
CASSYSARAHSGNTIYF
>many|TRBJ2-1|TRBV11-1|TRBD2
TGTGCCAGCAGCTCCCTCCGCCTAGCGGGGGAAGGCAATGAGCAGTTCTTC
CASSSLRLAGEGNEQFF
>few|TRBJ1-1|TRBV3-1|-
TGTGCCAGCAGCCAAGTTTCGCAAAATGAAGCTTTCTTT
CASSQVSQNEAFF
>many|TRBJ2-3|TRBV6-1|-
TGTGCCTCCCCTGGACGGGGTACAGATACGCAGTATTTT
CASPGRGTDTQYF
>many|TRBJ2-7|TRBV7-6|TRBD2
TGTGCCAGCAGCTCGAGCGGGGCGGCGGCATTCGATGCCTACGAGCAGTACTTC
CASSSSGAAAFDAYEQYF
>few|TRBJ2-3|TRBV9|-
TGTGCCAGCAGCGTAGTCGGATTCGGTAGCACAGATACGCAGTATTTT
CASSVVGFGSTDTQYF
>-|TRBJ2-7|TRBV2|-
TGTGCCAGCAGTCCGGGACCCCAATCCTACGAGCAGTACTTC
CASSPGPQSYEQYF
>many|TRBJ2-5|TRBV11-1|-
TGTGCCAGCAGCCGGCGGGGAATGCCAGAGACCCAGTACTTC
CASSRRGMPETQYF
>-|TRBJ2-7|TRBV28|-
TGTGCCACCCGGAGGACGGAGACCTACGAGCAGTACTTC
CATRRTETYEQYF
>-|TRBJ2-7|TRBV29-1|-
TGCAGCGTCTTCGACGGAGGGCAGTACTTC
CSVFDGGQYF
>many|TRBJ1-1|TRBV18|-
TGTGCCAGCTCACCGCAGTCCAGGGCGAACACTGAAGCTTTCTTT
CASSPQSRANTEAFF
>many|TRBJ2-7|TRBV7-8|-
TGTGCCAGCAGAGGAGATGGGTACGAGCAGTACTTC
CASRGDGYEQYF
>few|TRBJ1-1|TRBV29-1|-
TGCAGCGTTGAAAGGAACTCCGGGCTAGGGACCACTGAAGCTTTCTTT
CSVERNSGLGTTEAFF
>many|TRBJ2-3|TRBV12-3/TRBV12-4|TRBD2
TGTGCCAGCAGTTTTTACGGGAGGGGGAGCACAGATACGCAGTATTTT
CASSFYGRGSTDTQYF
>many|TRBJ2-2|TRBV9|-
TGTGCCAGCAGCGTAGGGGGAGGTTGGATCGCCGGGGAGCTGTTTTTT
CASSVGGGWIAGELFF
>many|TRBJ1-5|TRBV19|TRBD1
TGTGCCAGTAGTGTGACAGGGGCCAATCAGCCCCAGCATTTT
CASSVTGANQPQHF
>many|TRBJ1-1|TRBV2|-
TGTGCCAGCAGTGCAGGGGAAAACACTGAAGCTTTCTTT
CASSAGENTEAFF
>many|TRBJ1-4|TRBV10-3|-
TGTGCCAAATGGATTTGGCCAGGCATTAATGAAAAACTGTTTTTT
CAKWIWPGINEKLFF
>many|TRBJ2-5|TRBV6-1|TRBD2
TGTGCCAGCAGTGCCCCCCCGGGCGGGGGGCTCCAAGAGACCCAGTACTTC
CASSAPPGGGLQETQYF
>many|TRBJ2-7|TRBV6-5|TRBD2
TGTGCCAGCACCCTGACTAGCGGGGGTTCCTACGAGCAGTACTTC
CASTLTSGGSYEQYF
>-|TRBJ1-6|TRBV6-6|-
TGTGCCAGCAGTTACTTGGCGGTTAATTCACCCCTCCACTTT
CASSYLAVNSPLHF
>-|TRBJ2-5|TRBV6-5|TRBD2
TGTGCCAGCAGTTACTCGAGAGCGGGAGGGACAGAGACCCAGTACTTC
CASSYSRAGGTETQYF
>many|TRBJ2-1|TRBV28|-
TGTGCCAGCAGTTTCCGAGGACTGAAAAACAATGAGCAGTTCTTC
CASSFRGLKNNEQFF
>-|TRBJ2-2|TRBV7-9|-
TGTGCCAGCAGCTTAGCGCCCCAGGAGAACACCGGGGAGCTGTTTTTT
CASSLAPQENTGELFF
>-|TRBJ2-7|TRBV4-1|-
TGCGCCAGCAGCCAAGTTATATGGGGAAAATTTGCCTACGAGCAGTACTTC
CASSQVIWGKFAYEQYF
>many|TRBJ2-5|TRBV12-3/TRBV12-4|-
TGTGCCAGCAGTTATCTCCGGGACCGCGACGTAGGCCAGTACTTC
CASSYLRDRDVGQYF